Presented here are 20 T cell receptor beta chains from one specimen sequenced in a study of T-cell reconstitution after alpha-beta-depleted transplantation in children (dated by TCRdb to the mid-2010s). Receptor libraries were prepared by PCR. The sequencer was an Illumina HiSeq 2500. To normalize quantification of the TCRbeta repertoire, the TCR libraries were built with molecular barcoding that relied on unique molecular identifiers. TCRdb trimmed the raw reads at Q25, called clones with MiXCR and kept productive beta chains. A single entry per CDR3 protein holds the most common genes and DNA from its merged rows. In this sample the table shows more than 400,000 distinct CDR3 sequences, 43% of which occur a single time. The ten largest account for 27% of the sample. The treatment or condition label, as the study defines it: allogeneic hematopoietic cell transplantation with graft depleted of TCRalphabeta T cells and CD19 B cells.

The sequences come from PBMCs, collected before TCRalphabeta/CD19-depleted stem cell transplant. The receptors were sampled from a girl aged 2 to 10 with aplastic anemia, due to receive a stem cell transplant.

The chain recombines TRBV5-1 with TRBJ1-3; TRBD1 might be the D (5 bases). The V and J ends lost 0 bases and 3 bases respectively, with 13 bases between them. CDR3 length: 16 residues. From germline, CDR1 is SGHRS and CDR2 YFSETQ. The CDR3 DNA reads TGCGCCAGCAGCTTGGAAGGGGCCCACTTTGGAAACACCATATATTTT. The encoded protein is CASSLEGAHFGNTIYF.

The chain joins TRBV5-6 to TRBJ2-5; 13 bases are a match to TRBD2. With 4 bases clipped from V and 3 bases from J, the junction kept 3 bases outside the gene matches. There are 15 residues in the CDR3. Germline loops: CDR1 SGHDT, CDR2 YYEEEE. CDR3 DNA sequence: TGTGCCAGCAGCCCCGGACTAGCGGGAGAAGAGACCCAGTACTTC. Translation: CASSPGLAGEETQYF.

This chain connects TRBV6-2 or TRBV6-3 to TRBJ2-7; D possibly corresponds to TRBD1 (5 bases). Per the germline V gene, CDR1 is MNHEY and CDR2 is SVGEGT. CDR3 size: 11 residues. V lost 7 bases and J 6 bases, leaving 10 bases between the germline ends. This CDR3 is CASKSGREQYF. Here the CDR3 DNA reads TGTGCCAGCAAGTCAGGGCGCGAGCAGTACTTC.

The CDR3 sequence: CATSRSGLAGGDYEQYF. For the CDR3, the DNA is TGTGCCACCAGCAGATCCGGACTAGCGGGGGGGGACTACGAGCAGTACTTC. This chain connects TRBV15 to TRBJ2-7, with TRBD2 matching over 15 bases. This CDR3 contains 17 residues. CDR1 is LNHNV, CDR2 YYDKDF, per germline (reference sequence). Trimming removed 2 bases from V and 3 bases from J; junction bases left unmatched: 5.

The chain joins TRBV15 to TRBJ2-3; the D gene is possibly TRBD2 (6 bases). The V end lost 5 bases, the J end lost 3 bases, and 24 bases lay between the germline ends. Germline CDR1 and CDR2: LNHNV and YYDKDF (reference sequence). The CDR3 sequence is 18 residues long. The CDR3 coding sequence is TGTGCCACCAGCGCTTCCCTGGGGGGAGGAGAAAAGACAGATACGCAGTATTTT. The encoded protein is CATSASLGGGEKTDTQYF.

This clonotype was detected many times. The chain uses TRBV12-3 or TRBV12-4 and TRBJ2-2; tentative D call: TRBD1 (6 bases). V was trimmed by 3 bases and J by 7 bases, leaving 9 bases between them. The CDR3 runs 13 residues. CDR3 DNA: TGTGCCAGCAGTTTTTCAGGGGACGGGGAGCTGTTTTTT. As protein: CASSFSGDGELFF.

The CDR3 region has the DNA TGCAGTGCTAGTCCCCGGACTAGCGGGAGTAAAGACGAGCAGTACTTC. Translated, it gives CSASPRTSGSKDEQYF. The chain carries TRBV20-1 and TRBJ2-7; 13 bases align to TRBD2. The V segment lost 3 bases and the J segment 5 bases; nucleotides outside the gene matches: 10. The germline V gene has CDR1 DFQATT and CDR2 SNEGSKA (reference sequence). The CDR3 contains 16 residues.

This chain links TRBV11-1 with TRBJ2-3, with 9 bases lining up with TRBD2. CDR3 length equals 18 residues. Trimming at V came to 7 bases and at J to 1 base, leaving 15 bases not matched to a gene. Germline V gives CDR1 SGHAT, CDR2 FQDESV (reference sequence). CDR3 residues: CASTRTAGGPVGTDTQYF. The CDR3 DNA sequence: TGTGCCAGCACCAGAACGGCGGGAGGGCCGGTTGGCACAGATACGCAGTATTTT.

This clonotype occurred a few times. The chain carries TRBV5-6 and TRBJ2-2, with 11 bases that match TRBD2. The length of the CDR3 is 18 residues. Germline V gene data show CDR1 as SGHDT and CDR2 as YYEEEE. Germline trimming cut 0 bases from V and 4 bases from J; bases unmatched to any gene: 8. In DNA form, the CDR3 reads TGTGCCAGCAGCTTGGTAGGGCTAGCGGGAGGAGGCACCGGGGAGCTGTTTTTT. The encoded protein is CASSLVGLAGGGTGELFF.

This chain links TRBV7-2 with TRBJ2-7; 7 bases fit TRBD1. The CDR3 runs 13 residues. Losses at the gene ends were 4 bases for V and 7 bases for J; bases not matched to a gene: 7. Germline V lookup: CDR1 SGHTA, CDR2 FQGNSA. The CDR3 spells CASSSNRGGEQYF. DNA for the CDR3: TGTGCCAGCAGCTCCAACAGGGGCGGTGAGCAGTACTTC.

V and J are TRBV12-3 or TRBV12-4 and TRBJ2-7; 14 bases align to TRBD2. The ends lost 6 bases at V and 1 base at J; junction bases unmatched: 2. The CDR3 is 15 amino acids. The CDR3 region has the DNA TGTGCCAGCAGCGGGACTAGCGGGAGATCCTACGAGCAGTACTTC. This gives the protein CASSGTSGRSYEQYF.

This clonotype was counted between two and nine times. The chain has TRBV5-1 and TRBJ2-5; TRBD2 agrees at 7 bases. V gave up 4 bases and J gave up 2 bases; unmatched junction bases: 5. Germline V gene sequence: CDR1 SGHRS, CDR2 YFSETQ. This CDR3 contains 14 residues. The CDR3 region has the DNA TGCGCCAGCAGCGCCGGGGGGATACAAGAGACCCAGTACTTC. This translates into CASSAGGIQETQYF.

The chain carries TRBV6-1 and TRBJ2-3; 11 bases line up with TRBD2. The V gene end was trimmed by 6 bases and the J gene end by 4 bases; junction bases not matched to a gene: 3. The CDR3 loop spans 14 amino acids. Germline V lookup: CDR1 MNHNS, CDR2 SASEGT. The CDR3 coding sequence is TGTGCCAGCAGACCTAGCGGGAGGTCAGATACGCAGTATTTT. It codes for CASRPSGRSDTQYF.

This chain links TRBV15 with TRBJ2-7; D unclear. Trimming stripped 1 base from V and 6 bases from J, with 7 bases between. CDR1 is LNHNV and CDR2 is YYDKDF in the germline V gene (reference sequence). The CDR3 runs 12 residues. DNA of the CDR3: TGTGCCACCAGCAGAGGGCCGGTCGAGCAGTACTTC. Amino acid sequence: CATSRGPVEQYF. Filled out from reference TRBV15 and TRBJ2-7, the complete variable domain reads DAMVIQNPRYQVTQFGKPVTLSCSQTLNHNVMYWYQQKSSQAPKLLFHYYDKDFNNEADTPDNFQSRRPNTSFCFLDIRSPGLGDTAMYLCATSRGPVEQYFGPGTRLTVT.

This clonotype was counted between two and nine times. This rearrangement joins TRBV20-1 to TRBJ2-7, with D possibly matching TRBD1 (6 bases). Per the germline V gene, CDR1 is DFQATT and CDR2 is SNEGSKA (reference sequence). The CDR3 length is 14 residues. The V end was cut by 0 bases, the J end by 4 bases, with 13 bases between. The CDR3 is CSARDGQSLYEQYF. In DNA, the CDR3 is TGCAGTGCTAGAGACGGACAGAGTCTGTACGAGCAGTACTTC.

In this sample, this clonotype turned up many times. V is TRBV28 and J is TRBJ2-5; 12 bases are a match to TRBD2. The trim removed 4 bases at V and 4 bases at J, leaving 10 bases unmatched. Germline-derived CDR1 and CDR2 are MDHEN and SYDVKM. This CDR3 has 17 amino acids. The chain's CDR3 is CASSSPTSGRLGETQYF. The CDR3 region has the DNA TGTGCCAGCAGTTCCCCGACTAGCGGGAGATTGGGAGAGACCCAGTACTTC.

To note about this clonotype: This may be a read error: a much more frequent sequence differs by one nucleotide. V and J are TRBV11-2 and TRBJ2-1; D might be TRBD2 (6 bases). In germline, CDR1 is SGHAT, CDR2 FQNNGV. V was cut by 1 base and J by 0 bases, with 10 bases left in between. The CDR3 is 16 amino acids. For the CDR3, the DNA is TGTGCCAGCAGCTTAGTAGGGAGGAGCTCCTACAATGAGCAGTTCTTC. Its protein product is CASSLVGRSSYNEQFF.

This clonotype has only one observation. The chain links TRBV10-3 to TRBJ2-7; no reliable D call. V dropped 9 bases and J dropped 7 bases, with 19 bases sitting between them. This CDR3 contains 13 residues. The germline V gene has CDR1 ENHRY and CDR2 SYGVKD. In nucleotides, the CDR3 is TGTGCCATTACGGCCCAGCCTTCGAGGGAGCAGTACTTC. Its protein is CAITAQPSREQYF.

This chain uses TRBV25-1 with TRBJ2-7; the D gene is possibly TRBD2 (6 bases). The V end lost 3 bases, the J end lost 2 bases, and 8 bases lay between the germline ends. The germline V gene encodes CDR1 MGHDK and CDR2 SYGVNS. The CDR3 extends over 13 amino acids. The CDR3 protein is CASSDGGTYEQYF. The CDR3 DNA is TGTGCCAGCAGTGACGGGGGTACCTACGAGCAGTACTTC.

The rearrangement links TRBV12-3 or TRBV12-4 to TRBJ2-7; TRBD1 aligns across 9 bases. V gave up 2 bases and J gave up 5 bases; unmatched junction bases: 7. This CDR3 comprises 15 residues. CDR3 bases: TGTGCCAGCAGTTTAAGCGGGACAGGGAACCACGAGCAGTACTTC. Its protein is CASSLSGTGNHEQYF.